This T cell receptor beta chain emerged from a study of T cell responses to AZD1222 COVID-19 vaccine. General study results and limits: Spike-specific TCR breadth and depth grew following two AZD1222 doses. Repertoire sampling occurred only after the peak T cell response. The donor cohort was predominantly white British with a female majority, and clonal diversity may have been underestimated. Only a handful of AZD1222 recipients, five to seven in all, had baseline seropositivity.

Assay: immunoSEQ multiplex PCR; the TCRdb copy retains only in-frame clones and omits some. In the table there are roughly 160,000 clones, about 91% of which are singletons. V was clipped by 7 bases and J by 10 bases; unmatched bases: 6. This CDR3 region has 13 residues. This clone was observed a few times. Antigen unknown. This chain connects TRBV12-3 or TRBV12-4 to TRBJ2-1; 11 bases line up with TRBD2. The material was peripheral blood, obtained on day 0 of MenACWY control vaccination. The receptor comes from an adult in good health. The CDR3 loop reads CASMTSGAGEQFF. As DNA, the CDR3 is TGTGCCAGCATGACTAGCGGGGCCGGGGAGCAGTTCTTC.